This record covers a single T cell receptor beta chain. The germline CDR1 and CDR2 sequences are DFQATT and SNEGSKA (reference sequence). This CDR3 is built from 13 residues. A second PCR of about 6 to 12 cycles used a sample-barcoded 5' primer and a J-beta primer mix. TCRdb re-called the 5' RACE reads through MiXCR, storing one row per CDR3 protein. Among about 1.1 million distinct CDR3 sequences listed, less than 45% were seen once. These data come from a study of blood T cells in healthy people across ages. At least 5 micrograms of total RNA were extracted per sample. This TCR was sampled from a man younger than 35 in good health. The chain employs TRBV20-1 and TRBJ2-5; D is unclear. The J call is doubtful: the DNA matches TRBJ2-4 better. Material: blood. As DNA, the CDR3 is TGCAGTGCTAGAACTCTAAACTTGAACATTCAGTACTTC. Translation gives CSARTLNLNIQYF.